The sequence of this T cell receptor (beta chain) was determined in a study of T cell responses to AZD1222 COVID-19 vaccine. The method was immunoSEQ multiplex PCR; TCRdb's version includes in-frame clones alone and lacks a portion of them. The sample has approximately 130,000 clones, 89% seen once. Note on this clone: What it recognizes is unknown.

Study-level points and caveats: The study identified only a handful of AZD1222 recipients as seropositive at baseline. The breadth and depth of Spike-specific TCRs increased once two AZD1222 doses had been given. Regions 160-218 and 743-854 dominated among vaccine-associated CD4 TCRs spanning spike. Repertoire collection took place solely once the T cell response had peaked.

V was trimmed by 5 bases and J by 5 bases, leaving 24 bases between them. There are 16 residues in the CDR3. Germline lookup yields CDR1 GTSNPN and CDR2 SVGIG (reference sequence). V and J are TRBV30 and TRBJ2-5; a possible D gene is TRBD2 (7 bases). This clonotype was sampled from an adult who received the AZD1222 COVID-19 vaccine. Here the sequenced sample was peripheral blood, taken 28 days after the second AZD1222 dose. Here the CDR3 DNA reads TGTGCCTGGGTAGAGGGGGGGGCCGCCTCTTGGGAGACCCAGTACTTC. This encodes CAWVEGGAASWETQYF.